Following are 22 T cell receptor beta chains from one sample sequenced in a study of T cells in Graves' hyperthyroidism and ophthalmopathy. Amplification of TCR beta CDR3 regions used RNA as the template. Researchers ran a first-round RT-PCR on the TCR CDR3 using the HTBI primer set. In TCRdb, the multiplex PCR reads were re-called with MiXCR into one record per CDR3 protein. The profile covers 650,000 to 850,000 distinct CDR3 sequences, with roughly a sixth appearing a single time and over 15% taken by the ten largest. The source material was blood. The receptors were gathered from a woman between 50 and 59 years old with Graves' hyperthyroidism that later progressed to Graves' ophthalmopathy.

This clonotype was counted ten times or more. The CDR3 nucleotides read TGTGCCAGCATGCCGGGACAGGGAAGCTACGAGCAGTACTTC. This gives the protein CASMPGQGSYEQYF. J is TRBJ2-7 and V is TRBV2; TRBD1 aligns across 9 bases. This CDR3 is built from 14 residues. V was clipped by 7 bases and J by 3 bases; unmatched bases: 7. The germline gives CDR1 SNHLY, CDR2 FYNNEI.

The J gene is TRBJ1-6, the V gene TRBV25-1; 7 bases are a match to TRBD1. V lost 5 bases and J lost 7; bases outside the gene matches: 8. The CDR3 consists of 15 residues. Per the germline V gene, CDR1 is MGHDK and CDR2 is SYGVNS. The CDR3: CASSNRDRPNSPLHF. The CDR3 DNA reads TGTGCCAGCAGTAACAGGGACAGACCAAATTCACCCCTCCACTTT.

The table lists this clonotype with many counts. This rearrangement joins TRBV7-3 to TRBJ1-1; possible D gene TRBD1, 5 bases. The ends were cut back, 5 bases at V and 2 bases at J, with 15 bases in the middle. The CDR3 contains 15 residues. The germline CDR1 and CDR2 sequences are SGHTA and FQGTGA. The CDR3 is CASSLRDHRNTEAFF. CDR3 DNA: TGTGCCAGCAGCCTACGGGACCACCGAAACACTGAAGCTTTCTTT.

This clonotype has a handful of counts. The chain uses TRBV5-1 and TRBJ1-1; perhaps TRBD1 as D (5 bases). Germline V gene sequence: CDR1 SGHRS, CDR2 YFSETQ. Trimming pared 5 bases from V and 6 bases from J, leaving 14 bases between. This CDR3 has 13 residues. DNA for the CDR3: TGCGCCAGCAGGCCTGCAGGGTCTGCTGAAGCTTTCTTT. Translation gives CASRPAGSAEAFF.

The J gene is TRBJ1-1, the V gene TRBV24-1; the D is unclear. Trimming took off 3 bases at V and 3 bases at J, with 4 bases between the two ends. Germline CDR1 KGHDR, CDR2 SFDVKD. This CDR3 is 12 amino acids long. This CDR3 reads CATSDAYTEAFF. The DNA of the CDR3 is TGTGCCACCAGTGATGCCTACACTGAAGCTTTCTTT.

V and J are TRBV3-1 and TRBJ2-1, with D tentatively TRBD1 (6 bases). Trimming shortened V by 1 base and J by 7 bases, and 11 bases separated the two germline ends. There are 14 residues in the CDR3. The germline gives CDR1 LGHDT, CDR2 YNNKEL (reference sequence). CDR3 nucleotide sequence: TGTGCCAGCAGCCAAGGGGACATCGGGAATGAGCAGTTCTTC. Translation: CASSQGDIGNEQFF.

This clonotype turned up a few times. The chain uses TRBV15 and TRBJ2-7; 7 bases agree with TRBD1. V shed 1 base and J 9 bases; nucleotides not matched to a gene: 12. CDR1 and CDR2 (germline): LNHNV, YYDKDF (reference sequence). The CDR3 consists of 15 residues. The CDR3 DNA follows: TGTGCCACCAGCAGAGCTAGGGACAGCGCGTTCGGGCAGTACTTC. It encodes CATSRARDSAFGQYF.

About this clonotype itself: Germline and junction disagree at one end, which may indicate a read error. The chain combines TRBV7-2 with TRBJ2-2; the match to TRBD1 covers 7 bases. The CDR3 extends over 16 amino acids. CDR1 is SGHTA and CDR2 is FQGNSA in the germline V gene. CDR3 residues: CASSFYVTGITGEPFF. In DNA, the CDR3 is TGTGCCAGCAGCTTTTATGTGACAGGGATCACCGGGGAGCCGTTTTTT.

The chain recombines TRBV19 with TRBJ2-7; 8 bases are a match to TRBD1. This CDR3 region has 14 residues. CDR1 is LNHDA, CDR2 SQIVND, per germline (reference sequence). J gave up 6 bases and V 4 bases, and 8 bases lay outside the gene matches. Here the CDR3 DNA reads TGTGCCAGTAGTAACCAGGGGGCCCGGGGCGAGCAGTACTTC. Translated, it gives CASSNQGARGEQYF.

This clonotype has only a few counts. The CDR3 sequence is CASSSDRGWTGELFF. CDR3 nucleotides: TGTGCCAGCAGCTCCGACAGGGGGTGGACCGGGGAGCTGTTTTTT. The chain uses TRBV7-9 and TRBJ2-2; TRBD1 matches at 9 bases. Trimming cost V 4 bases and J 5 bases; bases outside gene matches: 5. Per germline, CDR1 SEHNR and CDR2 FQNEAQ (reference sequence). This CDR3 is built from 15 residues.

This clonotype appeared a few times. The chain uses TRBV19 and TRBJ1-5, with 9 bases fitting TRBD1. V trimming: 3 bases; J trimming: 3 bases; junction bases outside the gene matches: 9. Germline CDR1 reads LNHDA; CDR2 reads SQIVND (reference sequence). The length of the CDR3 is 17 residues. The CDR3 DNA follows: TGTGCCAGTAGTATCGAGGGGCGGGACAGGGACAATCAGCCCCAGCATTTT. Its translation is CASSIEGRDRDNQPQHF. The complete variable domain, with remaining parts taken from reference TRBV19 and TRBJ1-5, reads DGGITQSPKYLFRKEGQNVTLSCEQNLNHDAMYWYRQDPGQGLRLIYYSQIVNDFQKGDIAEGYSVSREKKESFPLTVTSAQKNPTAFYLCASSIEGRDRDNQPQHFGDGTRLSIL.

The chain combines TRBV5-1 with TRBJ2-3; TRBD2 matches at 9 bases. The length of the CDR3 is 16 residues. The V gene's germline CDR1 is SGHRS and CDR2 YFSETQ. Trimming removed 0 bases from V and 2 bases from J; junction bases left unmatched: 4. The CDR3 nucleotides are TGCGCCAGCAGCTTGGAAGCGGGGGGATACACAGATACGCAGTATTTT. Translation gives CASSLEAGGYTDTQYF.

This sequence joins TRBV11-2 and TRBJ2-5; D gene ambiguous. The CDR3 has 14 amino acids. Per the germline V gene, CDR1 is SGHAT and CDR2 is FQNNGV. V dropped 1 base and J dropped 3 bases, with 9 bases sitting between them. The CDR3 protein is CASSLVGNEETQYF. CDR3 sequence (DNA): TGTGCCAGCAGCTTAGTGGGAAACGAAGAGACCCAGTACTTC.

The rearrangement uses TRBV12-3 or TRBV12-4 and TRBJ2-5; 8 bases line up with TRBD2. The CDR3 sequence is 15 residues long. Trimming at V came to 2 bases and at J to 1 base, leaving 3 bases not matched to a gene. The CDR3 DNA is TGTGCCAGCAGTTTATCGGGGGGGTCCCAAGAGACCCAGTACTTC. This translates into CASSLSGGSQETQYF.

This clonotype was detected many times. This sequence joins TRBV3-1 and TRBJ2-1; 8 bases fit TRBD1. The length of the CDR3 is 17 residues. J gave up 6 bases and V 0 bases, and 10 bases lay outside the gene matches. Germline CDR1 reads LGHDT; CDR2 reads YNNKEL (reference sequence). The CDR3 nucleotides read TGTGCCAGCAGCCAAGATCCAGGGGGCCTATCGTCCAATGAGCAGTTCTTC. This gives the protein CASSQDPGGLSSNEQFF.

V is TRBV15 and J is TRBJ2-2; D not resolved. Between the trimmed V and J ends, which lost 5 bases and 2 bases, there was a span of 15 bases. Germline V gene data show CDR1 as LNHNV and CDR2 as YYDKDF (reference sequence). The CDR3 length is 16 residues. CDR3 nucleotide sequence: TGTGCCACCAGCCCCCCTAGAAGGGAAAACACCGGGGAGCTGTTTTTT. It codes for CATSPPRRENTGELFF. Looking up the rest from reference TRBV15 and TRBJ2-2 gives the full variable domain: DAMVIQNPRYQVTQFGKPVTLSCSQTLNHNVMYWYQQKSSQAPKLLFHYYDKDFNNEADTPDNFQSRRPNTSFCFLDIRSPGLGDTAMYLCATSPPRRENTGELFFGEGSRLTVL.

The chain couples TRBV4-1 to TRBJ1-5, with TRBD1 matching over 7 bases. Per the germline V gene, CDR1 is MGHRA and CDR2 is YSYEKL. The CDR3 consists of 15 residues. V lost 3 bases to trimming and J lost 4 bases; unmatched junction nucleotides: 6. As DNA, the CDR3 is TGCGCCAGCAGCCAGACAGGGATGGCGAATCAGCCCCAGCATTTT. Amino acid sequence: CASSQTGMANQPQHF.

The table lists this clonotype with a few counts. The rearrangement links TRBV5-5 to TRBJ2-5; a weak D match, TRBD2 (7 bases). Germline V CDR1 and CDR2: SGHKS, YYEKEE (reference sequence). V gave up 2 bases and J gave up 0 bases, with 20 bases separating them. CDR3 size: 18 residues. The CDR3 reads CASSFPLGGGGHQETQYF. CDR3 DNA sequence: TGTGCCAGCAGCTTCCCCCTGGGGGGCGGGGGACACCAAGAGACCCAGTACTTC.

Notes on this clonotype: No conserved phenylalanine or tryptophan ends this CDR3, so it is likely a read error. The rearrangement joins TRBV6-1 to TRBJ1-1; the D is unclear. CDR1 and CDR2 (germline): MNHNS, SASEGT. The CDR3 totals 14 residues. V was cut by 6 bases and J by 7 bases, with 18 bases left in between. This chain's CDR3 is CASRSVTWGFEAFS. The CDR3 nucleotides are TGTGCCAGCAGATCCGTGACTTGGGGTTTTGAAGCTTTCTCT.

Many counts were recorded for this clonotype. The chain links TRBV11-2 to TRBJ2-5, with TRBD2 identical over 7 bases. The CDR3 totals 15 residues. Germline V gene sequence: CDR1 SGHAT, CDR2 FQNNGV. Trimming removed 8 bases from V and 2 bases from J; junction bases left unmatched: 11. The CDR3: CASRTSTAGQETQYF. The CDR3 nucleotides are TGTGCCAGCCGTACATCGACAGCGGGACAAGAGACCCAGTACTTC.

This clonotype was observed at least ten times. This chain uses TRBV3-1 with TRBJ2-7, with 7 positions matching TRBD2. The CDR3 is 16 amino acids. J gave up 2 bases and V 0 bases, and 7 bases lay outside the gene matches. In germline, CDR1 is LGHDT, CDR2 YNNKEL (reference sequence). CDR3 in DNA: TGTGCCAGCAGCCAAGATACCGGGCTAGCGGCCTACGAGCAGTACTTC. Amino acids: CASSQDTGLAAYEQYF.

This clonotype occurred a few times. The chain links TRBV27 to TRBJ1-2; D is unclear. The V end lost 2 bases, the J end lost 2 bases, and 6 bases lay between the germline ends. The CDR3 runs 13 residues. Germline V gene lookup returns CDR1 MNHEY and CDR2 SMNVEV (reference sequence). CDR3 DNA: TGTGCCAGCAGTTTAAGACGAAACTATGGCTACACCTTC. Amino acid sequence: CASSLRRNYGYTF.